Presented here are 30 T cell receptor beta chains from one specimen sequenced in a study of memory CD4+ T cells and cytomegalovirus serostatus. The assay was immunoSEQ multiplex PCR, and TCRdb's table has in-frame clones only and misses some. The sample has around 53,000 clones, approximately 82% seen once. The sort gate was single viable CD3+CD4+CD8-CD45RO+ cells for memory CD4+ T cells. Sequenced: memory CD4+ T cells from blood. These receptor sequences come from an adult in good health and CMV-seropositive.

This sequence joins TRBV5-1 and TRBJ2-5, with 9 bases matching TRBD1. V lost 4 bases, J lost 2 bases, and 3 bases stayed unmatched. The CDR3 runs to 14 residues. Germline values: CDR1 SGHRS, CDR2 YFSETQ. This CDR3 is CASSIGTGQETQYF. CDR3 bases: TGCGCCAGCAGCATCGGGACAGGGCAAGAGACCCAGTACTTC.

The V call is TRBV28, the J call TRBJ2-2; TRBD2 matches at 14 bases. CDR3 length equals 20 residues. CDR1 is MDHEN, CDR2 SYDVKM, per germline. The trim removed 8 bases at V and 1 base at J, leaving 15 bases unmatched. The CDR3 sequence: CASYNSGTSGRWGNTGELFF. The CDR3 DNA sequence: TGTGCCAGCTACAATTCCGGGACTAGCGGGAGATGGGGGAACACCGGGGAGCTGTTTTTT. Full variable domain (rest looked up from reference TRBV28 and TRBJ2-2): DVKVTQSSRYLVKRTGEKVFLECVQDMDHENMFWYRQDPGLGLRLIYFSYDVKMKEKGDIPEGYSVSREKKERFSLILESASTNQTSMYLCASYNSGTSGRWGNTGELFFGEGSRLTVL.

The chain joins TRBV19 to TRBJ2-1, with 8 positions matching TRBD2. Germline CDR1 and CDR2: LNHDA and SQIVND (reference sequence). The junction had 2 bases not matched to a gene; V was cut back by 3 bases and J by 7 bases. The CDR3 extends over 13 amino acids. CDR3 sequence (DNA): TGTGCCAGTAGTATCGGGACTAGTAATGAGCAGTTCTTC. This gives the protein CASSIGTSNEQFF.

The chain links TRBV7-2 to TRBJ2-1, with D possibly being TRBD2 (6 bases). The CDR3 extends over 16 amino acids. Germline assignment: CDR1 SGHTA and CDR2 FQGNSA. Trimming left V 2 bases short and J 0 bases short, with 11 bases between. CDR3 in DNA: TGTGCCAGCAGCTTAATCGGAGGGAGCTCCTACAATGAGCAGTTCTTC. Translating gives CASSLIGGSSYNEQFF.

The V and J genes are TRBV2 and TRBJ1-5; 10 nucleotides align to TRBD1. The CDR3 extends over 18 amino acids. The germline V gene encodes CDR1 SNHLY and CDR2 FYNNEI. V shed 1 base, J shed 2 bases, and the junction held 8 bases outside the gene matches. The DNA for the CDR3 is TGTGCCAGCAGTGAAGGATCATTCGGACAGGGGGGCAATCAGCCCCAGCATTTT. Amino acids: CASSEGSFGQGGNQPQHF.

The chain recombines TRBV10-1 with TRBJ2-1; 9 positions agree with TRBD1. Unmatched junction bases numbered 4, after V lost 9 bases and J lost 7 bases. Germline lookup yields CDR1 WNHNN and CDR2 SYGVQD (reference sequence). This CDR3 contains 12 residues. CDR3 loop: CASRDRVNEQFF. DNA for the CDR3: TGCGCCAGTAGGGACAGGGTGAATGAGCAGTTCTTC.

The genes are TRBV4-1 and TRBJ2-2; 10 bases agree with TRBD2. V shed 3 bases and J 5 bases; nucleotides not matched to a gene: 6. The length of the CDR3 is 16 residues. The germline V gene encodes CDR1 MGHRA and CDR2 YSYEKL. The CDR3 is CASSQESGRGTGELFF. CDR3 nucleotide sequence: TGCGCCAGCAGCCAGGAAAGCGGGAGGGGGACCGGGGAGCTGTTTTTT.

CDR3 region: CASSWGQPQETQYF. For the CDR3, the DNA is TGTGCCAGCAGCTGGGGACAGCCCCAAGAGACCCAGTACTTC. The chain joins TRBV5-4 to TRBJ2-5, with 7 nucleotides matching TRBD1. Germline V lookup: CDR1 SGHNT, CDR2 YYREEE (reference sequence). The CDR3 is 14 amino acids. J was trimmed by 1 base and V by 3 bases; bases with no gene match: 3.

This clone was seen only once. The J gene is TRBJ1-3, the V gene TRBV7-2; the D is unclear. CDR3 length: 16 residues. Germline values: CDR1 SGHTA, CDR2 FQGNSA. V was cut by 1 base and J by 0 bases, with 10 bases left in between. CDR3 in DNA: TGTGCCAGCAGCTTAGGTGGGCGGAACTCTGGAAACACCATATATTTT. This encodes CASSLGGRNSGNTIYF.

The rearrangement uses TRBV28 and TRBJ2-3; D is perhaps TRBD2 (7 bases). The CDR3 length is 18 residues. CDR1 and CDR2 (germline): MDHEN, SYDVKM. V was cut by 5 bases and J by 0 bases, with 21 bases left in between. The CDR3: CASSGGAGGGLSTDTQYF. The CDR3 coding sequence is TGTGCCAGCAGTGGGGGGGCCGGCGGGGGCCTAAGCACAGATACGCAGTATTTT. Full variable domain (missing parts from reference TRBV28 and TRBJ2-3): DVKVTQSSRYLVKRTGEKVFLECVQDMDHENMFWYRQDPGLGLRLIYFSYDVKMKEKGDIPEGYSVSREKKERFSLILESASTNQTSMYLCASSGGAGGGLSTDTQYFGPGTRLTVL.

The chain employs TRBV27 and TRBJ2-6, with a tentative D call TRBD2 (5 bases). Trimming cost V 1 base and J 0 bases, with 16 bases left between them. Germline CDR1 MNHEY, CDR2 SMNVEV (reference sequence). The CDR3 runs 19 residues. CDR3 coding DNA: TGTGCCAGCAGTTTATATGGGCCGGGAATGAGCTCTGGGGCCAACGTCCTGACTTTC. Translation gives CASSLYGPGMSSGANVLTF.

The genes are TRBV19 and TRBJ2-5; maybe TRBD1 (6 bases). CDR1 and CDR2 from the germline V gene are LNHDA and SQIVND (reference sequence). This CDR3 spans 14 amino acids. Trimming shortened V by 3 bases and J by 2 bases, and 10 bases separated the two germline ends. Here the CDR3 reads CASSIGTGQETQYF. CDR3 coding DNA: TGTGCCAGTAGTATTGGCACAGGGCAAGAGACCCAGTACTTC. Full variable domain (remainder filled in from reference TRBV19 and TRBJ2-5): DGGITQSPKYLFRKEGQNVTLSCEQNLNHDAMYWYRQDPGQGLRLIYYSQIVNDFQKGDIAEGYSVSREKKESFPLTVTSAQKNPTAFYLCASSIGTGQETQYFGPGTRLLVL.

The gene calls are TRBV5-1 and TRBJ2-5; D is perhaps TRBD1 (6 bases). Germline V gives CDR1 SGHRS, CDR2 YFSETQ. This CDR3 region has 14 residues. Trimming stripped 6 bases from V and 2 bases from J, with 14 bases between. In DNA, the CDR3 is TGCGCCAGCACCTCACAGGGTTTTCAAGAGACCCAGTACTTC. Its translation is CASTSQGFQETQYF.

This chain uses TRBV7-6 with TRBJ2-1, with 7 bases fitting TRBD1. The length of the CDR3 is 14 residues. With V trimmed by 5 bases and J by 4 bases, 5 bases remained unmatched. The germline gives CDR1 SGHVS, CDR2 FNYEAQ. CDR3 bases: TGTGCCAGCAGCCGGGGACAGATTTACAATGAGCAGTTCTTC. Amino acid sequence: CASSRGQIYNEQFF.

This chain's CDR3 is CASSFPQGITNYGYTF. Written as DNA, the CDR3 is TGTGCCAGCAGTTTCCCCCAGGGGATAACTAACTATGGCTACACCTTC. The rearrangement joins TRBV28 to TRBJ1-2, with D perhaps TRBD1 (6 bases). Germline V gene data show CDR1 as MDHEN and CDR2 as SYDVKM. The CDR3 covers 16 residues. Trimming removed 3 bases from V and 0 bases from J, with 14 bases in between.

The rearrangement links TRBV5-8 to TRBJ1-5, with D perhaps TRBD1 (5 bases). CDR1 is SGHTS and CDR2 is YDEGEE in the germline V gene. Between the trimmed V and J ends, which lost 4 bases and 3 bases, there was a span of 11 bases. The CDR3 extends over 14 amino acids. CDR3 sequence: CASSLGLFNQPQHF. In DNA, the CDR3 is TGTGCCAGCAGCCTGGGACTCTTCAATCAGCCCCAGCATTTT.

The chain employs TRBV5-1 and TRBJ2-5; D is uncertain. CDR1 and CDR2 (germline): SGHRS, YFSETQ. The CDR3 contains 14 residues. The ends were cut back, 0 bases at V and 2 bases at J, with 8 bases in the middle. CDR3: CASSLGQQQETQYF. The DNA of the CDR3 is TGCGCCAGCAGCTTGGGCCAGCAGCAAGAGACCCAGTACTTC. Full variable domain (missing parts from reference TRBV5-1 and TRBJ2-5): KAGVTQTPRYLIKTRGQQVTLSCSPISGHRSVSWYQQTPGQGLQFLFEYFSETQRNKGNFPGRFSGRQFSNSRSEMNVSTLELGDSALYLCASSLGQQQETQYFGPGTRLLVL.

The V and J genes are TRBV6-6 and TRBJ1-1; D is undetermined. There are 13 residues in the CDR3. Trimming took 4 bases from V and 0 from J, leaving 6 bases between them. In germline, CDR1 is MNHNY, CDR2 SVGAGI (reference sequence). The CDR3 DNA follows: TGTGCCAGCAGTTTTCAGATGAACACTGAAGCTTTCTTT. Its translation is CASSFQMNTEAFF.

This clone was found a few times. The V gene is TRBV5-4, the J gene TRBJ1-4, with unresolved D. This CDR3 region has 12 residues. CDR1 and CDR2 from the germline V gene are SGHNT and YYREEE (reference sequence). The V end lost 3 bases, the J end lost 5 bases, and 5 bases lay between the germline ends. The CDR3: CASSSPNEKLFF. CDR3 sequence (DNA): TGTGCCAGCAGCTCGCCCAATGAAAAACTGTTTTTT.

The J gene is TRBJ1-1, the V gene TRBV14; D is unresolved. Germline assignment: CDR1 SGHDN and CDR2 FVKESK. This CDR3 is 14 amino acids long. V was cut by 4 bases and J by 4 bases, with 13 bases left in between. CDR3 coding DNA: TGTGCCAGCAGCCCCTACCGCGACGGCACTGAAGCTTTCTTT. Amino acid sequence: CASSPYRDGTEAFF.

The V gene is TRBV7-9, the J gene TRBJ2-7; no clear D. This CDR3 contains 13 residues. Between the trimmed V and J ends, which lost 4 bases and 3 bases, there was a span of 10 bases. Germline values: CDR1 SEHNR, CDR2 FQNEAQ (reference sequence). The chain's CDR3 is CASSSRTDYEQYF. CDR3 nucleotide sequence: TGTGCCAGCAGCTCGAGGACCGACTACGAGCAGTACTTC.

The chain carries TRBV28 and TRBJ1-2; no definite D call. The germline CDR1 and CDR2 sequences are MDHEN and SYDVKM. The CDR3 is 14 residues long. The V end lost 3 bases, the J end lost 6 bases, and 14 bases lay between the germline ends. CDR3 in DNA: TGTGCCAGCAGTTTGAATCGTCAAGGGAATGGCTACACCTTC. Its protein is CASSLNRQGNGYTF.

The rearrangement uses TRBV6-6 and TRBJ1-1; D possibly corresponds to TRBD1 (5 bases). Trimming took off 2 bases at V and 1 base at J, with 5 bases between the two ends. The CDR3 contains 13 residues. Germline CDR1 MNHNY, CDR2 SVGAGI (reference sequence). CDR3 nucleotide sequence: TGTGCCAGCAGTTACGGACAGAACACTGAAGCTTTCTTT. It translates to CASSYGQNTEAFF.

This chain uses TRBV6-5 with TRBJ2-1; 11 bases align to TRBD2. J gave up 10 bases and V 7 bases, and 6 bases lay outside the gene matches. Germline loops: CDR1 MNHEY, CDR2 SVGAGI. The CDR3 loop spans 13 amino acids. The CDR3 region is CASKTSGSLEQFF. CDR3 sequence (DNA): TGTGCCAGCAAAACTAGCGGGAGCCTCGAGCAGTTCTTC.

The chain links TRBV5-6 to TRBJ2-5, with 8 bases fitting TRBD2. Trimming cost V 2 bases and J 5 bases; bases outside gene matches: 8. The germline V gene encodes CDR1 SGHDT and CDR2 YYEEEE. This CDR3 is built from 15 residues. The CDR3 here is CASSFRGGAPETQYF. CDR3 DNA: TGTGCCAGCAGCTTTCGGGGGGGGGCCCCCGAGACCCAGTACTTC.

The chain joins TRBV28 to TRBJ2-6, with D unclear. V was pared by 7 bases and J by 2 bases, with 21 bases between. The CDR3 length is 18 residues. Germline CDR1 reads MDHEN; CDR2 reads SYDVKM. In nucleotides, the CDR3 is TGTGCCAGCAACCTTAGAAACCGTGGGTTTCCTGGGGCCAACGTCCTGACTTTC. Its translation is CASNLRNRGFPGANVLTF.

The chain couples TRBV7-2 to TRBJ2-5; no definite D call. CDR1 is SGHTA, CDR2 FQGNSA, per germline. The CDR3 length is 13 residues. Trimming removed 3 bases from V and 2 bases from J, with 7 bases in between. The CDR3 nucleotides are TGTGCCAGCAGCTTCGGGCAGCAAGAGACCCAGTACTTC. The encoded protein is CASSFGQQETQYF.

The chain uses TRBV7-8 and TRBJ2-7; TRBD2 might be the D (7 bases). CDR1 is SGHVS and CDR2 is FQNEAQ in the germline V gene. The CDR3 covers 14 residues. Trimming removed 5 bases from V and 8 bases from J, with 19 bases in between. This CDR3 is CASSLMGGGRKQYF. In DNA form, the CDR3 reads TGTGCCAGCAGCCTAATGGGCGGGGGCAGAAAGCAGTACTTC.

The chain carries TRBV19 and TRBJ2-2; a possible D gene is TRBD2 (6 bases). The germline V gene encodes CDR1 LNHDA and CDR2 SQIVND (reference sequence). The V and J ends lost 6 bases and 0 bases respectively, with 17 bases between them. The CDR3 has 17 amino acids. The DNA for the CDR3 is TGTGCCAGTAGCATATCTGGACTAACTACGAACACCGGGGAGCTGTTTTTT. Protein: CASSISGLTTNTGELFF.

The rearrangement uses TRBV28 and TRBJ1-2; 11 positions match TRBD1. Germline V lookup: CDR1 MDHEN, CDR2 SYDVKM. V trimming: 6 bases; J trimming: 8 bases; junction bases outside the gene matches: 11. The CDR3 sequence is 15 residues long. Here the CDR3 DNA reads TGTGCCAGCAGCTTTCCGGGACAGGGGGGATACGGCTACACCTTC. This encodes CASSFPGQGGYGYTF.